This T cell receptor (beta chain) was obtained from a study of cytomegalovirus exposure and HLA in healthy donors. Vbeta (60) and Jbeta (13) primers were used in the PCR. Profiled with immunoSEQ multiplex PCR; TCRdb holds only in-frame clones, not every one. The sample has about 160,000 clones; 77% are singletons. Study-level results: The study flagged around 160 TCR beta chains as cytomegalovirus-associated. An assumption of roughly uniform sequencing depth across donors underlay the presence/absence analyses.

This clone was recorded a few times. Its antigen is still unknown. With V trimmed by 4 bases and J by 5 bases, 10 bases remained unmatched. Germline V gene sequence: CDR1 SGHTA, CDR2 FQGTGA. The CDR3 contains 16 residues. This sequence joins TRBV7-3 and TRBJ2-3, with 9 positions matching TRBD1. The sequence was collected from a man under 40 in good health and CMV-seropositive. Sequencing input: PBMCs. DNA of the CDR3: TGTGCCAGCAGCTATAGGGACAGGGAAGTTTTAGATACGCAGTATTTT. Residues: CASSYRDREVLDTQYF.